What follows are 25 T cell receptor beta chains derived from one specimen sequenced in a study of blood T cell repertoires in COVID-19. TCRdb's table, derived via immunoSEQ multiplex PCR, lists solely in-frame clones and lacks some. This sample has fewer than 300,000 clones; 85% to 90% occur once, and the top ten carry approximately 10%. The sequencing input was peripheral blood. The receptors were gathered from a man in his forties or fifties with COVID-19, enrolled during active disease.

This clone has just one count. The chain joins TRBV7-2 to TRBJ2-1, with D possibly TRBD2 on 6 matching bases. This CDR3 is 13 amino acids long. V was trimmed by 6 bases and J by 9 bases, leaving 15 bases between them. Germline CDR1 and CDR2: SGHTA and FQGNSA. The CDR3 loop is CASRPSGRGEQFF. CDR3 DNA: TGTGCCAGCAGACCAAGCGGGCGGGGTGAGCAGTTCTTC.

CDR3 bases: TGCAGTGCTAGTCAGGGGGCCTACGAGCAGTACTTC. This gives the protein CSASQGAYEQYF. The chain is built from TRBV20-1 and TRBJ2-7; 7 nucleotides match TRBD1. Unmatched junction bases numbered 1, after V lost 3 bases and J lost 2 bases. From germline, CDR1 is DFQATT and CDR2 SNEGSKA (reference sequence). The CDR3 consists of 12 residues.

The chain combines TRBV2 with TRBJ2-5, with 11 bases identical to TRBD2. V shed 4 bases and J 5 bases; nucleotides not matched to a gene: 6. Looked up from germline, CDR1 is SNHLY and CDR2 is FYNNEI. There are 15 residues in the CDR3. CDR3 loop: CASSAIAGGRETQYF. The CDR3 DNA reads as TGTGCCAGCAGTGCGATAGCGGGGGGGCGGGAGACCCAGTACTTC.

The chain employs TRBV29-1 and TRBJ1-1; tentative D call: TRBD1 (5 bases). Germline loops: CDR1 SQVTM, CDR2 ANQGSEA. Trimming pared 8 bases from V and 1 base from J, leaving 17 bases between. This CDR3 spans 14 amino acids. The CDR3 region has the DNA TGCAGCCCCTCGCTCGTGGACAAGAACACTGAAGCTTTCTTT. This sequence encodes CSPSLVDKNTEAFF.

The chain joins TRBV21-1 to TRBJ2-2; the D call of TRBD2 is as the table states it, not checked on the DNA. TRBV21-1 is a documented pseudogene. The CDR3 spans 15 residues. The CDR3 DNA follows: TGTGCCAGCAGCAAAGGTTCGGAGCGGGCCGGGGAGCTGTTTTTT. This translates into CASSKGSERAGELFF.

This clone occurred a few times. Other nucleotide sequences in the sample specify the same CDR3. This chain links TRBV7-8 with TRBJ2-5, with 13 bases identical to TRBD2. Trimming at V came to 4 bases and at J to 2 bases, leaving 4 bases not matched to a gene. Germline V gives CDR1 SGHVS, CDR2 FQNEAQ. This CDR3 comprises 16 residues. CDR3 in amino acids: CASSSQTSGGQETQYF. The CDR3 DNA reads TGTGCCAGCAGCTCACAGACTAGCGGGGGGCAAGAGACCCAGTACTTC.

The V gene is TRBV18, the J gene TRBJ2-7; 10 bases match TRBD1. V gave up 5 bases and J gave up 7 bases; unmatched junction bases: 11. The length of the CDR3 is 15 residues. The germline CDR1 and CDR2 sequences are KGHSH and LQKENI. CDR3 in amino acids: CASSSPGDRGREQYF. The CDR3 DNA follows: TGTGCCAGCTCATCGCCGGGGGACAGGGGTAGGGAGCAGTACTTC.

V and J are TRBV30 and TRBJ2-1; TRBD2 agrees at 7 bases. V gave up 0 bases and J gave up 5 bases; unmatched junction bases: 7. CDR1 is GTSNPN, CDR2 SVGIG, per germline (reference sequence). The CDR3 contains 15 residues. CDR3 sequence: CAWSVSGGSNNEQFF. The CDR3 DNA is TGTGCCTGGAGTGTAAGTGGCGGGAGCAACAATGAGCAGTTCTTC.

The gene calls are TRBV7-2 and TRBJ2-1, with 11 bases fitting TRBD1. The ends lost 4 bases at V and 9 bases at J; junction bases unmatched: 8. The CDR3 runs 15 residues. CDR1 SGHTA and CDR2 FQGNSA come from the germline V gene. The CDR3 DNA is TGTGCCAGCAGCTACAGGACAGGGGGCTTGGGTGAGCAGTTCTTC. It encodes CASSYRTGGLGEQFF.

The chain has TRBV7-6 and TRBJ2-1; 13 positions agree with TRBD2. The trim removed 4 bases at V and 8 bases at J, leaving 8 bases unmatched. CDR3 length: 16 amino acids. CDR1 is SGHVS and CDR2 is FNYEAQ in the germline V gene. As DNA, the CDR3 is TGTGCCAGCAGCTCCCTACTAGCGGGAGGGCCGGATGAGCAGTTCTTC. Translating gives CASSSLLAGGPDEQFF.

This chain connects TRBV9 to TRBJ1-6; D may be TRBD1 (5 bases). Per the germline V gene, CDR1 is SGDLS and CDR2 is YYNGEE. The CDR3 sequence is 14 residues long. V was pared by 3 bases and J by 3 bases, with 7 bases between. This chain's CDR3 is CASSADSYNSPLHF. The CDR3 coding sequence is TGTGCCAGCAGCGCCGACAGCTATAATTCACCCCTCCACTTT.

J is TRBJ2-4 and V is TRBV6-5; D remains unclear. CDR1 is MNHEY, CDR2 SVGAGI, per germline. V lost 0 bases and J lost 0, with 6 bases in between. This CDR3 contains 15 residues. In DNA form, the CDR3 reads TGTGCCAGCAGTTACTCGGAGTTAGCCAAAAACATTCAGTACTTC. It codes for CASSYSELAKNIQYF.

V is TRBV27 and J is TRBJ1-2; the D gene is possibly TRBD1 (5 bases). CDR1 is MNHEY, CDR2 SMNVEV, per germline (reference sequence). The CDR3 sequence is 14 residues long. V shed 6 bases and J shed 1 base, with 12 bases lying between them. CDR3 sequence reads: CASRAGTVNYGYTF. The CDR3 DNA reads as TGTGCCAGCAGGGCGGGGACGGTTAACTATGGCTACACCTTC.

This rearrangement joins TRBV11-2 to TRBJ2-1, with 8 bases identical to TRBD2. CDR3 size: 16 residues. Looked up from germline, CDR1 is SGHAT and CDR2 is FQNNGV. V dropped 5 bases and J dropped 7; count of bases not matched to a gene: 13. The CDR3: CASSPPNSGRVNEQFF. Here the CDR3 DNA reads TGTGCCAGCAGCCCTCCCAATTCCGGGAGGGTGAATGAGCAGTTCTTC.

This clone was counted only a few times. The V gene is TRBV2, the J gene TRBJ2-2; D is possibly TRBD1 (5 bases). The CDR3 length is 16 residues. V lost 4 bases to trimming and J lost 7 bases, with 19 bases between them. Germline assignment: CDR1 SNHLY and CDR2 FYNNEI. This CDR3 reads CASSVRKGNQGGELFF. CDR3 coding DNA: TGTGCCAGCAGTGTTCGGAAAGGGAATCAGGGCGGGGAGCTGTTTTTT.

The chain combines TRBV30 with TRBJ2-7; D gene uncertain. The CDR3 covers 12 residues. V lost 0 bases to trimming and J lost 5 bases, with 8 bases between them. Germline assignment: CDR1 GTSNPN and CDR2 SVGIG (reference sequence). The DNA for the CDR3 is TGTGCCTGGAGTGTATTAATCCACGAGCAGTACTTC. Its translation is CAWSVLIHEQYF.

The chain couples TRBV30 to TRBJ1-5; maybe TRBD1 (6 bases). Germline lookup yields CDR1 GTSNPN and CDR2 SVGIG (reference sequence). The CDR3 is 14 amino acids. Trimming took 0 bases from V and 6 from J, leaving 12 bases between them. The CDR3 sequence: CAWSVGGASQPQHF. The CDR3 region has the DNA TGTGCCTGGAGTGTTGGGGGGGCAAGTCAGCCCCAGCATTTT.

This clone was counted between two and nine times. The CDR3 DNA reads TGTGCCAGCAGCTTAGGCCCCCGGGAGCCCCAGCATTTT. Protein product: CASSLGPREPQHF. This chain joins TRBV11-2 and TRBJ1-5; no clear D. Germline CDR1 reads SGHAT; CDR2 reads FQNNGV. The CDR3 contains 13 residues. V was clipped by 1 base and J by 8 bases, with 9 bases between them.

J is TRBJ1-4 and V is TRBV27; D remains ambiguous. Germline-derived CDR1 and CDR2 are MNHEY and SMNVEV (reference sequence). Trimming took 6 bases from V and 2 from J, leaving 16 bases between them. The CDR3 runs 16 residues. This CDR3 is CASRRSTGWTNEKLFF. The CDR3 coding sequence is TGTGCCAGCAGACGAAGCACGGGGTGGACTAATGAAAAACTGTTTTTT.

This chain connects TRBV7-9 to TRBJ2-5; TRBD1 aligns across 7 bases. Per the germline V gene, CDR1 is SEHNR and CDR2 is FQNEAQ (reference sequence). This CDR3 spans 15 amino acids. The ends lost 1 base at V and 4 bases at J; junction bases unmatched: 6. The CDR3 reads CASSLDRDRGETQYF. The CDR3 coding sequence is TGTGCCAGCAGCTTAGACCGGGACAGAGGAGAGACCCAGTACTTC.

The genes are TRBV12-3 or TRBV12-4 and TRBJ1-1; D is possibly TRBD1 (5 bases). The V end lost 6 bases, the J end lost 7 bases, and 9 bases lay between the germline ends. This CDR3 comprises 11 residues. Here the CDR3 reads CASRRGSEAFF. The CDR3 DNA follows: TGTGCCAGCAGAAGGGGCAGTGAAGCTTTCTTT.

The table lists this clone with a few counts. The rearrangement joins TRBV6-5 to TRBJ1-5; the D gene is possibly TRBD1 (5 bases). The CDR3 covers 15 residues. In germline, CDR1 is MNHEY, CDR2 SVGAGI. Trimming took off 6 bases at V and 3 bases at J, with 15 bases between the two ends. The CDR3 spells CASREGATVNQPQHF. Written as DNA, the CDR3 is TGTGCCAGCAGGGAGGGAGCGACAGTCAATCAGCCCCAGCATTTT.

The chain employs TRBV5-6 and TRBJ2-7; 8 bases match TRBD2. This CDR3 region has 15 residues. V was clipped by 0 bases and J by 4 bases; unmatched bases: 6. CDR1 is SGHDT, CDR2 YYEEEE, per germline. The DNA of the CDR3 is TGTGCCAGCAGCTTGGTGGGTAGCGGGGATTACGAGCAGTACTTC. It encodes CASSLVGSGDYEQYF.

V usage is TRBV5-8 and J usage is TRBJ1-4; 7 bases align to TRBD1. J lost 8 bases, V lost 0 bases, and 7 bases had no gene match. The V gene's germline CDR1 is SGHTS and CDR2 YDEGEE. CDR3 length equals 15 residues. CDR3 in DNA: TGTGCCAGCAGCTTGGCCAGGACAGGTTTGGAAAAACTGTTTTTT. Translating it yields CASSLARTGLEKLFF.

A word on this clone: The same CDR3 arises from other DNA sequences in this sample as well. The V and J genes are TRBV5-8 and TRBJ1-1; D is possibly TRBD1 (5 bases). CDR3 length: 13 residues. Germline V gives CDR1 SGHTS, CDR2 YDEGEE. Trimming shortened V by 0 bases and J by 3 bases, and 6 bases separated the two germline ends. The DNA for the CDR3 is TGTGCCAGCAGCTTGGGCAGGGACACTGAAGCTTTCTTT. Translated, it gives CASSLGRDTEAFF.